A selection of T cell receptor beta chains follows, all from one sample in a study of blood T cells in healthy people across ages. TCRdb ran MiXCR on the 5' RACE reads and lists one entry per CDR3 protein. The sample contains 1.4 million to 1.5 million distinct CDR3 sequences, approximately 38% of which appear only once. The specimen was blood. The receptors here all came from a young woman in good health. CDR3s include the opening cysteine and the closing phenylalanine or tryptophan. A D gene is named only where the DNA matches it firmly. A row's size may be missing; if present it is once, few, many or a size class.

>few|TRBJ2-3|-|TRBV4-1
TGCGCCAGCAGCACTCGACCAACAGACTACCCTAGCACAGATACGCAGTATTTT
CASSTRPTDYPSTDTQYF
>-|TRBJ2-7|TRBD2|TRBV10-2
TGCGCCAGCAGCAAGACTAGCGGACTAACCCCAAGCGAGCAGTACTTC
CASSKTSGLTPSEQYF
>few|TRBJ2-3|TRBD2|TRBV11-1
TGTGCCAGCAGCGCCAATTACCCAACCAGATCAGTTGTGGCGGGGGAATTCACAGATACGCAGTATTTT
CASSANYPTRSVVAGEFTDTQYF
>-|TRBJ2-3|-|TRBV3-1
TGTGCCAGCAGCCTCACTAGTGGGTCGGTTACGCAGTATTTT
CASSLTSGSVTQYF
>-|TRBJ2-1|TRBD2|TRBV7-2
TGTGCCAGCAGCCGCGACCTCGGGACTAGAACCAATGAGCAGTTCTTC
CASSRDLGTRTNEQFF
>-|TRBJ2-7|TRBD1|TRBV20-1
TGCAGTGCTAGCATCACAGGGGGTAACGAGCAGTACTTC
CSASITGGNEQYF
>-|TRBJ2-7|TRBD1|TRBV11-2
TGTGCCAGCAGCTTAGGCCAGGGGGCCGAGCAGTACTTC
CASSLGQGAEQYF
>-|TRBJ1-5|-|TRBV6-5
TGTGCCAGCAGTTACACGAAGGGGATCAATCAGCCCCAGCATTTT
CASSYTKGINQPQHF
>-|TRBJ2-1|TRBD2|TRBV3-1
TGTGCCAGCAGCCCCTCCCTAGCGGGAGCACGGAATGAGCAGTTCTTC
CASSPSLAGARNEQFF
>-|TRBJ1-2|TRBD1|TRBV28
TGTGCCAGCAGTGGAAGGGGGCCACCTGGCTACACCTTC
CASSGRGPPGYTF
>once|TRBJ1-2|-|TRBV29-1
TGCAGCGTTGGATCCAGGAGCTATGGCTACACCTTC
CSVGSRSYGYTF
>-|TRBJ1-1|-|TRBV7-2
TGTGCCAGCAGCATCGCCCCACAGGCGACCACTGAAGCTTTCTTT
CASSIAPQATTEAFF
>-|TRBJ1-1|-|TRBV6-5
TGTGCCAGCAGCACAGGGTCAACGTACACTGAAGCTTTCTTT
CASSTGSTYTEAFF
>-|TRBJ1-2|TRBD1|TRBV11-2
TGTGCCAGCAGCTCGGACAGGGTCTCTAACTATGGCTACACCTTC
CASSSDRVSNYGYTF
>-|TRBJ1-1|-|TRBV12-3/TRBV12-4
TGTGCCAGCAGTTTAGTAGTAGGGCGTCACACTGAAGCTTTCTTT
CASSLVVGRHTEAFF
>many|TRBJ2-3|-|TRBV6-1
TGTGCCAGCACCCGGGACAGCACAGATACGCAGTATTTT
CASTRDSTDTQYF
>-|TRBJ2-2|TRBD2|TRBV5-1
TGCGCCAGCATGGGGACTAGCGGAAACACCGGGGAGCTGTTTTTT
CASMGTSGNTGELFF
>-|TRBJ1-1|-|TRBV19
TGTGCCAGTAGGTTGGACCAACGGGCTGAAGCTTTCTTT
CASRLDQRAEAFF
>few|TRBJ2-7|TRBD1|TRBV11-2
TGTGCCAGCAGCCCACTAGGGACAGCCTTCTACGAGCAGTACTTC
CASSPLGTAFYEQYF
>-|TRBJ2-7|-|TRBV7-2
TGTGCCAGCAGCTTAGAGCGTTTGGGCGAGCAGTACTTC
CASSLERLGEQYF
>-|TRBJ2-4|-|TRBV11-2
TGTGCCAGCAGCTTAGAGGGGCTTTGGGCCATTCAGTACTTC
CASSLEGLWAIQYF
>few|TRBJ2-7|TRBD2|TRBV7-3
TGTGCCAGCAGCTTAACCGGCGGGGGGGCCGGGTACGAGCAGTACTTC
CASSLTGGGAGYEQYF
>few|TRBJ2-1|TRBD1|TRBV11-2
TGTGCCAGCAGCTGGGGACAGGGGGCCAATGAGCAGTTCTTC
CASSWGQGANEQFF
>few|TRBJ2-3|TRBD2|TRBV3-1
TGTGCCAGCAGCCAAAAGACTAGCGGGACAGGAGATACGCAGTATTTT
CASSQKTSGTGDTQYF
>-|TRBJ2-7|-|TRBV20-1
TGCAGTGCTATTCAGGTTGGGACCTGGGCCACCGAATCCTTATACGAGCAGTACTTC
CSAIQVGTWATESLYEQYF
>-|TRBJ2-1|TRBD2|TRBV20-1
TGCAGTGCTAGAGGACTAGCGGGGCCCTCCTACAATGAGCAGTTCTTC
CSARGLAGPSYNEQFF
>-|TRBJ1-2|-|TRBV6-2/TRBV6-3
TGTGCCAGCGACCGAAGCGGGGGAAATGGCTACACCTTC
CASDRSGGNGYTF
>many|TRBJ2-3|TRBD2|TRBV12-3/TRBV12-4
TGCGCCAGCAGCCCCCGGACTAGCGGGAACACAGATACGCAGTATTTT
CASSPRTSGNTDTQYF
>-|TRBJ1-5|-|TRBV7-8
TGTGCCAGCAGACCGGCGGGGGTTGGTAATCAGCCCCAGCATTTT
CASRPAGVGNQPQHF
>few|TRBJ2-4|-|TRBV12-5
TGTGCTAGTGGTTTGGCCCCGGGGCAGGGTGGGTACTTC
CASGLAPGQGGYF
>few|TRBJ2-1|TRBD2|TRBV20-1
TGCAGTGCTAGGGACCCCAAGACTAGCAACAATGAGCAGTTCTTC
CSARDPKTSNNEQFF
>-|TRBJ2-3|-|TRBV20-1
TGCAGTGCTCGTAGGCGAGCGGTGACAGATACGCAGTATTTT
CSARRRAVTDTQYF
>few|TRBJ2-1|-|TRBV5-1
TGCGCCAGCAGCTTCCTAGAACTATACAATGAGCAGTTCTTC
CASSFLELYNEQFF
>-|TRBJ2-3|-|TRBV5-1
TGCGCCAGCAGCCCATTCGCCTTGAGTAGCACAGATACGCAGTATTTT
CASSPFALSSTDTQYF
>-|TRBJ2-7|-|TRBV27
TGTGCCAGCAGTTCACGGAATGGGAACGAGCAGTACTTC
CASSSRNGNEQYF
>few|TRBJ2-3|-|TRBV6-1
TGTGCCAGCAGTGAAGCGCTAGGGAGCACAGATACGCAGTATTTT
CASSEALGSTDTQYF
>-|TRBJ2-7|-|TRBV5-6
TGTGCCAGCAGCTACGGGACACTCTCCTACGAGCAGTACTTC
CASSYGTLSYEQYF
>few|TRBJ2-7|TRBD1|TRBV12-3/TRBV12-4
TGTGCCAGCAGCCGGGACAGGGTCCGCGAGCAGTACTTC
CASSRDRVREQYF
>-|TRBJ2-1|TRBD2|TRBV6-1
TGTGCCAGCGATAGCGGGAGGGGCAATGAGCAGTTCTTC
CASDSGRGNEQFF
>-|TRBJ1-1|-|TRBV20-1
TGCAGTGCTAGGTCCGTCCCAGGGGCTTTCTTT
CSARSVPGAFF
>-|TRBJ2-7|-|TRBV27
TGTGCCAGCAGGACGGGGGGCTCAGACGAGCAGTACTTC
CASRTGGSDEQYF
>-|TRBJ2-7|-|TRBV30
TGTGCCTGGTCTGGCGGACCGAGCTCCTACAATGAGCAGTACTTC
CAWSGGPSSYNEQYF
>-|TRBJ1-4|-|TRBV10-3
TGTGCCATCAGTGGGGGGGGACCGAATGAAAAACTGTTTTTT
CAISGGGPNEKLFF
>-|TRBJ2-3|TRBD1|TRBV12-3/TRBV12-4
TGTGCCAGCAGTCGACAGGGGGGTACGCAGTATTTT
CASSRQGGTQYF
>-|TRBJ1-2|TRBD1|TRBV27
TGTGCCAGCAGACCTCCACAACAGGGGTATGGCTACACCTTC
CASRPPQQGYGYTF
>few|TRBJ2-1|-|TRBV9
TGTGCCAGCAGCGTAGGGGGGGCAACCTACAATGAGCAGTTCTTC
CASSVGGATYNEQFF
>many|TRBJ1-6|TRBD1|TRBV6-5
TGTGCCAGCAGTCAACACAGGGGGCGTAATTCACCCCTCCACTTT
CASSQHRGRNSPLHF